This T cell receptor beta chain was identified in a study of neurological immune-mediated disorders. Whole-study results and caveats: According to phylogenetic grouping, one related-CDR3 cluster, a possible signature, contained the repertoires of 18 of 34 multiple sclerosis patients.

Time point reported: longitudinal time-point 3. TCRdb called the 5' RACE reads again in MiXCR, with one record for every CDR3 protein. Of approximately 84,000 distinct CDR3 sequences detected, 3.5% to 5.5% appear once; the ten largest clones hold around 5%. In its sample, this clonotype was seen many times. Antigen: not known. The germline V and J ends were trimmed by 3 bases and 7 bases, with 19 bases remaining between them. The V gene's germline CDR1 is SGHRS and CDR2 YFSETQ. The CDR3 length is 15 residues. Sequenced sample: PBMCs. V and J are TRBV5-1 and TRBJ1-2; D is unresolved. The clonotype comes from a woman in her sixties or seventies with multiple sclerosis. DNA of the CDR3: TGCGCCAGCAGCTCAACAACAGCGAGGATCGGTGGCTACACCTTC. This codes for CASSSTTARIGGYTF.